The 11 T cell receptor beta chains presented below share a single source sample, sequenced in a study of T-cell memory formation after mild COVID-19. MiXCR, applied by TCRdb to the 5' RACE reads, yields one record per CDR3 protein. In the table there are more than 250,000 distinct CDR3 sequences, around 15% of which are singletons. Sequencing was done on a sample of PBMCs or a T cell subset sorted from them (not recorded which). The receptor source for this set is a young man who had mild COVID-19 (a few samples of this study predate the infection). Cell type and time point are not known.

The CDR3: CAISDAPDRADTDTQYF. DNA of the CDR3: TGTGCCATCAGCGACGCTCCGGACAGGGCCGACACAGATACGCAGTATTTT. This chain connects TRBV10-3 to TRBJ2-3; 8 bases map to TRBD1. CDR3 size: 17 residues. V lost 6 bases, J lost 2 bases, and 13 bases stayed unmatched. Germline-derived CDR1 and CDR2 are ENHRY and SYGVKD.

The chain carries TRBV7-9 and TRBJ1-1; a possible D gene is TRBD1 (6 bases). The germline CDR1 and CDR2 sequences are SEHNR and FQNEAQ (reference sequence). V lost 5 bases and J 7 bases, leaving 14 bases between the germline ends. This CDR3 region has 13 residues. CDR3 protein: CASSRDTQREAFF. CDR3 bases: TGTGCCAGCAGCCGGGACACTCAGCGTGAAGCTTTCTTT.

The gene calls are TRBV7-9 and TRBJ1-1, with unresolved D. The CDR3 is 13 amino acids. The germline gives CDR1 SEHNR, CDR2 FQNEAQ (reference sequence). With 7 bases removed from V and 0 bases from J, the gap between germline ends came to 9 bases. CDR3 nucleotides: TGTGCCAGCAACTCAGGAGTGAACACTGAAGCTTTCTTT. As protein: CASNSGVNTEAFF.

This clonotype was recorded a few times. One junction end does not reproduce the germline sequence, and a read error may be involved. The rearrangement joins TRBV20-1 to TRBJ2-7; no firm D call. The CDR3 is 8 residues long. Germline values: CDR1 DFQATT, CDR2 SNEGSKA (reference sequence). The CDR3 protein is CSARDPNF. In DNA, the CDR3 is TGCAGTGCTAGAGATCCAAACTTC.

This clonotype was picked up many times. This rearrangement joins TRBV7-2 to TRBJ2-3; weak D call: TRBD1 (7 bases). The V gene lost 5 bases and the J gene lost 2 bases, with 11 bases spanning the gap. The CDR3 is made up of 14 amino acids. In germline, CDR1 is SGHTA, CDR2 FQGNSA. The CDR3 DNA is TGTGCCAGCAGCCAGGGGGGCTCCACAGATACGCAGTATTTT. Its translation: CASSQGGSTDTQYF.

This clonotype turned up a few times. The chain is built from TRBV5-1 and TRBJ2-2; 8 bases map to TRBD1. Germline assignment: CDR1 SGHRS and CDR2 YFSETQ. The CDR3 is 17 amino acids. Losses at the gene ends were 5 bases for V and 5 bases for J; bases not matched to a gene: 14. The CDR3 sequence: CASRQTRGRGLTGELFF. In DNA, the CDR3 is TGCGCCAGCAGACAAACCAGGGGGCGAGGGTTAACCGGGGAGCTGTTTTTT.

CDR3 in DNA: TGCAGCTCAAAACCCCGGGGCTCGAACACCGGGGAGCTGTTTTTT. This translates into CSSKPRGSNTGELFF. The chain joins TRBV29-1 to TRBJ2-2; D assignment may be TRBD1 or TRBD2 (5 bases each). V lost 8 bases to trimming and J lost 0 bases, with 16 bases between them. In germline, CDR1 is SQVTM, CDR2 ANQGSEA. The CDR3 has 15 residues.

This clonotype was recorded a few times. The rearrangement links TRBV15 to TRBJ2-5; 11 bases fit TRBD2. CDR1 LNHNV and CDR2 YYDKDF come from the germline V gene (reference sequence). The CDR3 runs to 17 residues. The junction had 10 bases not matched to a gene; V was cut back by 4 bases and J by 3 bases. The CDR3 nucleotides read TGTGCCACCAGCAAAGAATGGCTAGCGGGAGGAGAAGAGACCCAGTACTTC. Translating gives CATSKEWLAGGEETQYF. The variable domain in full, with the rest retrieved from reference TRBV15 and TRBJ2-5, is DAMVIQNPRYQVTQFGKPVTLSCSQTLNHNVMYWYQQKSSQAPKLLFHYYDKDFNNEADTPDNFQSRRPNTSFCFLDIRSPGLGDTAMYLCATSKEWLAGGEETQYFGPGTRLLVL.

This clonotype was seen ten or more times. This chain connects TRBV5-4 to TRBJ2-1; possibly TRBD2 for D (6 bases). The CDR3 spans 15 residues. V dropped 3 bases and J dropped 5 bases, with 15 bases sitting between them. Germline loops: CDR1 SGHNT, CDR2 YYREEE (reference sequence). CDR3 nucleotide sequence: TGTGCCAGCAGCTCCAGCCGGAGGGGAAACAATGAGCAGTTCTTC. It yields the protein CASSSSRRGNNEQFF.

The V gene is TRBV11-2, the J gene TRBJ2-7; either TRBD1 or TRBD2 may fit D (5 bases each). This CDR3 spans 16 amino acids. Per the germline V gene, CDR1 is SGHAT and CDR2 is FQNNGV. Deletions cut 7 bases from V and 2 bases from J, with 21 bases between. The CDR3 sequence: CASIVIVRDATYEQYV. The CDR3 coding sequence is TGTGCCAGCATCGTTATAGTCCGGGACGCGACCTACGAGCAGTACGTC.

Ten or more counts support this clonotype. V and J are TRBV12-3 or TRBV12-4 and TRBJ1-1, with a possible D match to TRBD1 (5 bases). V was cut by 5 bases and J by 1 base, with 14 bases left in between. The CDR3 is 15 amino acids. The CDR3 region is CASSPHGASNTEAFF. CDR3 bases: TGTGCCAGCAGTCCCCACGGGGCCTCGAACACTGAAGCTTTCTTT.